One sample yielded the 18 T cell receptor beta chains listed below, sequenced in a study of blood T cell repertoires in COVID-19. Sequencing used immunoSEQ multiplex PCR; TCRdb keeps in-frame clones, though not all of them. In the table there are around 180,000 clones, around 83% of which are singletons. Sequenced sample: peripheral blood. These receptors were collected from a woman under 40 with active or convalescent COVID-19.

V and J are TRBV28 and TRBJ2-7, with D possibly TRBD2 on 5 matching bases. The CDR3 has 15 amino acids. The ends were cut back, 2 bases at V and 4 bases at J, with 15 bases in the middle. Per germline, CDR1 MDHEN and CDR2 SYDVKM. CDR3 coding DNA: TGTGCCAGCAGTTTACCCGAGGGCAACAAATACGAGCAGTACTTC. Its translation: CASSLPEGNKYEQYF.

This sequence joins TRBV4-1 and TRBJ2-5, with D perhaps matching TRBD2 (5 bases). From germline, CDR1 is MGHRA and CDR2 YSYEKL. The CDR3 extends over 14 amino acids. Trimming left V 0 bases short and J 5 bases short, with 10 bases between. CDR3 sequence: CASSQDSGSETQYF. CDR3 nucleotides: TGCGCCAGCAGCCAAGATTCGGGATCCGAGACCCAGTACTTC.

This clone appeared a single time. The CDR3 is CASSPGDRSSGELFF. The CDR3 nucleotides are TGTGCCAGCAGCCCGGGGGACAGGTCCTCCGGGGAGCTGTTTTTT. The chain uses TRBV5-4 and TRBJ2-2; 8 bases align to TRBD1. The CDR3 totals 15 residues. Germline V gene data show CDR1 as SGHNT and CDR2 as YYREEE (reference sequence). V dropped 4 bases and J dropped 6; count of bases not matched to a gene: 8.

The CDR3 DNA reads as TGTGCCAGCAGACAGGGATTAAGGTCACCCCTCCACTTT. Translating it yields CASRQGLRSPLHF. The chain employs TRBV6-5 and TRBJ1-6, with D maybe TRBD1 (6 bases). Germline V gene lookup returns CDR1 MNHEY and CDR2 SVGAGI. The length of the CDR3 is 13 residues. Between the trimmed V and J ends, which lost 6 bases and 10 bases, there was a span of 13 bases.

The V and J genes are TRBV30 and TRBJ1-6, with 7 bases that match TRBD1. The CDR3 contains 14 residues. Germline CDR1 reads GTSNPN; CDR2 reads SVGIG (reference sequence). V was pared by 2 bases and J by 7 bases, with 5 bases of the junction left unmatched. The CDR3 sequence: CAWSKTGTNSPLHF. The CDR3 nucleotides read TGTGCCTGGAGTAAGACAGGGACCAATTCACCCCTCCACTTT. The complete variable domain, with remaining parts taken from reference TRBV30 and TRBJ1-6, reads SQTIHQWPATLVQPVGSPLSLECTVEGTSNPNLYWYRQAAGRGLQLLFYSVGIGQISSEVPQNLSASRPQDRQFILSSKKLLLSDSGFYLCAWSKTGTNSPLHFGNGTRLTVT.

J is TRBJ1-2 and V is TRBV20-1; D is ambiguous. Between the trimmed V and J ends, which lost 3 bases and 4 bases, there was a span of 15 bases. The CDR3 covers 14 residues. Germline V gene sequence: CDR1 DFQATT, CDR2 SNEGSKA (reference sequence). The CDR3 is CSASSQVGGYGYTF. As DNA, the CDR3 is TGCAGTGCTAGTTCTCAGGTTGGTGGCTATGGCTACACCTTC.

The CDR3 protein is CASTADRYGYTF. CDR3 coding DNA: TGTGCCAGCACCGCGGACAGATATGGCTACACCTTC. This rearrangement joins TRBV6-5 to TRBJ1-2; a weak D match, TRBD1 (6 bases). The CDR3 is 12 residues long. V lost 7 bases to trimming and J lost 5 bases, with 11 bases between them. CDR1 is MNHEY, CDR2 SVGAGI, per germline.

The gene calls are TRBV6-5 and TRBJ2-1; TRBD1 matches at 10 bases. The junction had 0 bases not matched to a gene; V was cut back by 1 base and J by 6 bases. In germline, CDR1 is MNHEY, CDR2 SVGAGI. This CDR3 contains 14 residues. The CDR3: CASSYWTGGNEQFF. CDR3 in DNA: TGTGCCAGCAGTTACTGGACAGGGGGCAATGAGCAGTTCTTC.

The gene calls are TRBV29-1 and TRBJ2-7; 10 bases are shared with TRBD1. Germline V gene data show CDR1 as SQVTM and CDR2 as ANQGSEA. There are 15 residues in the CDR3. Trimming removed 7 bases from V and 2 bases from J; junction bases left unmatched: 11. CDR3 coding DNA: TGCAGCGCGTTTCTTAGAGGGACAGGGGCCTACGAGCAGTACTTC. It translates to CSAFLRGTGAYEQYF.

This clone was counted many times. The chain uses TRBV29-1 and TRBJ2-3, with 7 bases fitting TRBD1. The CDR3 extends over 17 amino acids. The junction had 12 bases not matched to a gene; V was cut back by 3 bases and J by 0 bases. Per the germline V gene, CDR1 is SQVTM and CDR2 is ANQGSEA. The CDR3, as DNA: TGCAGCGTTGATGGTGTGGAGACAGGGCGAAGCACAGATACGCAGTATTTT. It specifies CSVDGVETGRSTDTQYF.

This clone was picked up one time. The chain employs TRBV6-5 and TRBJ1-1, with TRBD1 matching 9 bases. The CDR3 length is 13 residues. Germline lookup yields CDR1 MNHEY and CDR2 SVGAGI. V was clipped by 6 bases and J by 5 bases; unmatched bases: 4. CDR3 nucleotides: TGTGCCAGCAGAACAGGGGGCAGGACTGAAGCTTTCTTT. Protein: CASRTGGRTEAFF.

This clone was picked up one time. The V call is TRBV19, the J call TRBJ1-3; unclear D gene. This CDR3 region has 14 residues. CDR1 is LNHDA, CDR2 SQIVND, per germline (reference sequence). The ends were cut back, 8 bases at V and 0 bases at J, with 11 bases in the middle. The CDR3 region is CASSAVPSGNTIYF. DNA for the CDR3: TGTGCCAGTTCCGCGGTCCCCTCTGGAAACACCATATATTTT.

CDR3 protein: CASSLVDYYRENLEKLFF. The CDR3 region has the DNA TGTGCCAGCAGCTTAGTAGACTATTACAGGGAAAACCTAGAAAAACTGTTTTTT. This chain uses TRBV7-9 with TRBJ1-4; possible D gene TRBD1, 6 bases. The CDR3 covers 18 residues. Trimming removed 1 base from V and 8 bases from J, with 23 bases in between. In germline, CDR1 is SEHNR, CDR2 FQNEAQ (reference sequence).

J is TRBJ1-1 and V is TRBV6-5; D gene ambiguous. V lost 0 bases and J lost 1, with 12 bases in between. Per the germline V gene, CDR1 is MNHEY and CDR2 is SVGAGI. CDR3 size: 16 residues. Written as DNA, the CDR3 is TGTGCCAGCAGTTACTCGGGTGGTTGGAGGAACACTGAAGCTTTCTTT. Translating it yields CASSYSGGWRNTEAFF.

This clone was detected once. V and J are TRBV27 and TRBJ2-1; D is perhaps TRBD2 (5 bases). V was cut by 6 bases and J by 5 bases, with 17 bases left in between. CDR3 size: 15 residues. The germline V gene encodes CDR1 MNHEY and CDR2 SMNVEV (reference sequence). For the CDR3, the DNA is TGTGCCAGCAGCTCCAGCGGAAACCTTAACAATGAGCAGTTCTTC. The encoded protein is CASSSSGNLNNEQFF.

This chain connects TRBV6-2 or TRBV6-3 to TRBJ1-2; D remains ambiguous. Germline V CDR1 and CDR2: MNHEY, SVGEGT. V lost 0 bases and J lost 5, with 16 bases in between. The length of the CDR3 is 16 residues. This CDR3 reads CASSYSEAGLIYGYTF. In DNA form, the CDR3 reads TGTGCCAGCAGTTACTCGGAGGCAGGACTGATTTATGGCTACACCTTC.

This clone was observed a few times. The CDR3 reads CASSSWDRGGTEAFF. CDR3 in DNA: TGCGCCAGCAGCTCATGGGACAGGGGTGGGACTGAAGCTTTCTTT. The J gene is TRBJ1-1, the V gene TRBV5-1; 10 bases align to TRBD1. The V gene end was trimmed by 3 bases and the J gene end by 5 bases; junction bases not matched to a gene: 7. Germline V gene lookup returns CDR1 SGHRS and CDR2 YFSETQ. This CDR3 comprises 15 residues.

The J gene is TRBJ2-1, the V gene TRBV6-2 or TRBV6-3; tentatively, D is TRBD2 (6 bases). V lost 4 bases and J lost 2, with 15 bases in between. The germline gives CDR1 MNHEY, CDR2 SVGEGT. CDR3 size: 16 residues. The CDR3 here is CASSSRRGGTYNEQFF. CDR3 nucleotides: TGTGCCAGCAGTTCCAGGCGGGGTGGGACCTACAATGAGCAGTTCTTC.